The rows below give T cell receptor beta chains drawn from one sample of a study of blood T cell repertoires in COVID-19. Using immunoSEQ multiplex PCR, the repertoire was profiled, and TCRdb retains in-frame clones only, with some absent. The sample records roughly 160,000 clones, around 84% being singletons. Sequencing was performed on peripheral blood. These receptors originate from a woman aged 45-60 years with COVID-19, enrolled during active disease. Each CDR3 is given with its conserved first and last residue. D genes are given only for firm matches. Clone sizes are given selectively: once, few, many, or a class where the clone is expanded.

D	size	J	V	DNA	CDR3
.	.	TRBJ2-5	TRBV6-1	TGTGCCAGCAGTGAGGGGTGGGCGGGGACCCAGTACTTC	CASSEGWAGTQYF
TRBD1	few	TRBJ1-2	TRBV5-4	TGTGCCAGCAGCTTGAGGGACAGGGACTATGGCTACACCTTC	CASSLRDRDYGYTF
.	.	TRBJ2-1	TRBV3-1/TRBV3-2	TGTGCCAGCAGCCCAGGACTGTACAATGAGCAGTTCTTC	CASSPGLYNEQFF
.	once	TRBJ1-2	TRBV11-2	TGTGCCAGCAGCTCGGGACAATCTGTTGACTATGGTGGCTACACCTTC	CASSSGQSVDYGGYTF
.	.	TRBJ1-5	TRBV7-2	TGTGCCAGCAGCTTAGACAACAACAATCAGCCCCAGCATTTT	CASSLDNNNQPQHF
.	.	TRBJ1-3	TRBV11-2	TGTGCCAGCAGCTTAGAGAGTCGGTCTGGAAACACCATATATTTT	CASSLESRSGNTIYF
TRBD2	.	TRBJ2-3	TRBV30	TGTGCCTGGAAGGTAGCGGGGGGCCGAGATACGCAGTATTTT	CAWKVAGGRDTQYF
TRBD2	.	TRBJ2-3	TRBV19	TGTGCCAGTAGTATAGAGGGGCTAGCGGTGGGCACAGATACGCAGTATTTT	CASSIEGLAVGTDTQYF
.	few	TRBJ2-3	TRBV3-1/TRBV3-2	TGTGCCAGCAGCGCTACTTCGGGTACGCAGTATTTT	CASSATSGTQYF
TRBD2	.	TRBJ2-1	TRBV11-2	TGTGCCAGCAGCTTAGTGCGGCTAGCGGGGGGTAGGTCAAATGAGCAGTTCTTC	CASSLVRLAGGRSNEQFF
.	.	TRBJ2-3	TRBV28	TGTGCCAGCAGTTTATGGGGCAGGTCCACAGATACGCAGTATTTT	CASSLWGRSTDTQYF
TRBD2	many	TRBJ2-1	TRBV7-9	TGTGCCAGCAGCACGGGACTAGCGGGGTACAATGAGCAGTTCTTC	CASSTGLAGYNEQFF
TRBD1	.	TRBJ1-6	TRBV19	TGTGCCAGTAGTGCAGACAGGGGTAATTCACCCCTCCACTTT	CASSADRGNSPLHF
.	once	TRBJ1-2	TRBV20-1	TGCAGTGCTACGAACGTGCGGGTCTACACCTTC	CSATNVRVYTF
TRBD2	.	TRBJ2-3	TRBV13	TGTGCCAGCAGCCGTAGCGGGGTTAGAACAGATACGCAGTATTTT	CASSRSGVRTDTQYF
.	.	TRBJ2-1	TRBV6-4	TGTGCCAGCAGTGACTCAGGGCAGGGGCTAGACAATGAGCAGTTCTTC	CASSDSGQGLDNEQFF
TRBD2	.	TRBJ2-1	TRBV14	TGTGCCAGCAGCCCGAGAGGGATAATAGCGGGTTCAAACAATGAGCAGTTCTTC	CASSPRGIIAGSNNEQFF
.	.	TRBJ2-2	TRBV4-3	TGCGCCAGCAGCCAAGATCGTTCCTACACCGGGGAGCTGTTTTTT	CASSQDRSYTGELFF
.	.	TRBJ2-5	TRBV30	TGTGCCCCGAAGGGGGGGAAAGAGACCCAGTACTTC	CAPKGGKETQYF
TRBD1	.	TRBJ2-1	TRBV7-2	TGTGCCAGCAGCATGCCGCAGGGGGTGGATGAGCAGTTCTTC	CASSMPQGVDEQFF
TRBD2	few	TRBJ2-2	TRBV5-6	TGTGCCAGCAACCCTCGGGGAACCGGGGGGAACGGGGAGCTGTTTTTT	CASNPRGTGGNGELFF
TRBD1	once	TRBJ2-3	TRBV2	TGTGCCAGCAGTGAACGGCAGGGGGCCGCAGATACGCAGTATTTT	CASSERQGAADTQYF
TRBD2	.	TRBJ2-5	TRBV6-6	TGTGCCAGCAGTTACCCAACTAGCGGCGGGACCCAGTACTTC	CASSYPTSGGTQYF
TRBD2	.	TRBJ2-5	TRBV28	TGTGCCAGCAGCCCCCATACTAGCGGGGGTGAGACCCAGTACTTC	CASSPHTSGGETQYF
TRBD2	.	TRBJ2-1	TRBV6-4	TGTGCCAGCAGTCAAGGACTAGCGGTTCAGGCGGAGCAGTTCTTC	CASSQGLAVQAEQFF
.	.	TRBJ2-5	TRBV6-4	TGTGCCAGCAGTGACCCGACAGGTAGACAAGAGACCCAGTACTTC	CASSDPTGRQETQYF
.	.	TRBJ1-1	TRBV2	TGTGCCAGCAGTGCCTATACGGGTATTTCTTTCTTT	CASSAYTGISFF
TRBD1	.	TRBJ1-6	TRBV5-5	TGTGCCAGCAGCCCAGGGGGCTTTGGGAGTAATTCACCCCTCCACTTT	CASSPGGFGSNSPLHF
.	.	TRBJ1-1	TRBV12-3/TRBV12-4	TGTGCCAGCAGTTTAAGGGCGGGAACTGAAGCTTTCTTT	CASSLRAGTEAFF
TRBD2	few	TRBJ2-5	TRBV2	TGTGCCAGCAGAGAACCCCAACTAGCGGGGGGGCGAGAGACCCAGTACTTC	CASREPQLAGGRETQYF
.	.	TRBJ2-5	TRBV7-9	TGTGCCAGCATCTCCCTCAGGGCCAGCAGGGGAGAGACCCAGTACTTC	CASISLRASRGETQYF
.	.	TRBJ1-1	TRBV11-2	TGTGCCAGCAGCTTACGCGGTCAGAACACTGAAGCTTTCTTT	CASSLRGQNTEAFF
.	few	TRBJ1-2	TRBV10-1	TGCGCCAGCAGGAAGGGGTCCGGCTACACCTTC	CASRKGSGYTF
.	.	TRBJ2-7	TRBV7-9	TGTGCCAGCAGCTTATCAGGGTACGAGCAGTACTTC	CASSLSGYEQYF
TRBD1	.	TRBJ2-7	TRBV27	TGTGCCAGCAGTTTATGGGGGCCGGGACAGGGGGACGAGCAGTACTTC	CASSLWGPGQGDEQYF
TRBD1	.	TRBJ1-2	TRBV6-5	TGTGCCAGCACCAGGACAGGGATTCCCTATGGCTACACCTTC	CASTRTGIPYGYTF
.	.	TRBJ1-4	TRBV19	TGTGCCAGTAGTTCAGATAATGAAAAACTGTTTTTT	CASSSDNEKLFF
TRBD1	once	TRBJ1-1	TRBV4-2	TGTGCCAGCAGCCAAGAGGGGACAGACATGAACACTGAAGCTTTCTTT	CASSQEGTDMNTEAFF
.	.	TRBJ1-5	TRBV9	TGTGCCAGCAGCGTTTCAGGGGAGGGTCAGCCCCAGCATTTT	CASSVSGEGQPQHF
TRBD1	.	TRBJ1-1	TRBV7-9	TGTGCCAGCGGGACAGGGGACGAACTTGAAGCTTTCTTT	CASGTGDELEAFF
TRBD2	.	TRBJ2-1	TRBV2	TGTGCCAGCAGAGATGAGGGACTAGCGGATGAGCAGTTCTTC	CASRDEGLADEQFF
.	.	TRBJ2-3	TRBV5-1	TGCGCCAGCAGCTCGAGGGATTCTAGCACAGATACGCAGTATTTT	CASSSRDSSTDTQYF
TRBD1	.	TRBJ2-5	TRBV5-4	TGTGCCAGCAGCTTGGCGTATCGGGGGACAGGGGTAGAGACCCAGTACTTC	CASSLAYRGTGVETQYF
TRBD2	.	TRBJ2-1	TRBV7-9	TGTGCCAGCAGCTTTTCAGCGGGGACCTACAATGAGCAGTTCTTC	CASSFSAGTYNEQFF
TRBD1	.	TRBJ1-3	TRBV6-5	TGTGCCAGCAGTCGGACAGGGGTGGGGAGAAACACCATATATTTT	CASSRTGVGRNTIYF
.	.	TRBJ1-2	TRBV14	TGTGCCAGCAGCCCCTTTACATCCTATGGCTACACCTTC	CASSPFTSYGYTF
.	once	TRBJ2-1	TRBV5-6	TGTGCCAGCAGCTTGCAGGGGTATGAGCAGTTCTTC	CASSLQGYEQFF
.	.	TRBJ2-7	TRBV7-9	TGTGCCAGCAGCTCGGGACTTGTGGCCTACGAGCAGTACTTC	CASSSGLVAYEQYF
TRBD2	.	TRBJ2-1	TRBV7-3	TGTGCCAGCAGCTTAGCGGGGGGCTACAATGAGCAGTTCTTC	CASSLAGGYNEQFF
.	.	TRBJ1-2	TRBV3-1/TRBV3-2	TGTGCCAGCAGCCAAGAGTCAGGGGCTGGCTACACCTTC	CASSQESGAGYTF
.	.	TRBJ2-7	TRBV18	TGTGCCAGCTCACCAGAACTTTACGAGCAGTACTTC	CASSPELYEQYF
.	.	TRBJ1-4	TRBV6-2/TRBV6-3	TGTGCCAGCAGTTCGGGTAATGAAAAACTGTTTTTT	CASSSGNEKLFF
TRBD2	.	TRBJ2-3	TRBV5-1	TGCGCCAGCAGCTTAACTCTTACTAGCGGGGGGGCTGGCCGCACAGATACGCAGTATTTT	CASSLTLTSGGAGRTDTQYF
TRBD1	.	TRBJ2-7	TRBV5-4	TGTGCCAGCAGCTTTGGGACAGGGTCCTACGAGCAGTACTTC	CASSFGTGSYEQYF
TRBD1	.	TRBJ1-2	TRBV5-4	TGTGCCAGCAGCTTGTCATTCAGGGTACAGGGGAACTATGGCTACACCTTC	CASSLSFRVQGNYGYTF
TRBD1	.	TRBJ1-2	TRBV5-1	TGCGCCAGCAGCTCGAACGGACAGGATCATGGCTACACCTTC	CASSSNGQDHGYTF
.	.	TRBJ1-5	TRBV5-6	TGTGCCAGCAGCTTGGCAGGGAGGAGTCAGCCCCAGCATTTT	CASSLAGRSQPQHF